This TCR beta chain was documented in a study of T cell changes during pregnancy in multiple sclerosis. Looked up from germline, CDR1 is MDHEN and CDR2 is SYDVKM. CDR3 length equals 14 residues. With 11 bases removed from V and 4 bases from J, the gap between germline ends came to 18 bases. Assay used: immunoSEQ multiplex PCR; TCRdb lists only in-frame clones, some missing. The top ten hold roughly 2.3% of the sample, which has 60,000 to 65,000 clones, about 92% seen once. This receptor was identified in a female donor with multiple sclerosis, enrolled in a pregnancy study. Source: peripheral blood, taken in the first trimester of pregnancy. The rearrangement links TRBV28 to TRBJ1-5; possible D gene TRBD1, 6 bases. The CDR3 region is CAGHRTVPNQPQHF. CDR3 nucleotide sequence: TGTGCCGGCCACAGGACAGTGCCTAATCAGCCCCAGCATTTT.